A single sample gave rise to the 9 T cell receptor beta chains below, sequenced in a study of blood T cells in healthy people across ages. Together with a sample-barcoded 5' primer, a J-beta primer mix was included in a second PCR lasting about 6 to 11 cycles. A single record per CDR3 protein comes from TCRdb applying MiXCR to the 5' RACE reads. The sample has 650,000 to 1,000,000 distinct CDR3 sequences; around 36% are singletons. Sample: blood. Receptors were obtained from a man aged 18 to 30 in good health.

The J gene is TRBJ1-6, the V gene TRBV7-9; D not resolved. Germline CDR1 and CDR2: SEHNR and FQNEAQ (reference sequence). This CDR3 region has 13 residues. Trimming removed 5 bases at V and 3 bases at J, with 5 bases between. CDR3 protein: CASSTNYNSPLHF. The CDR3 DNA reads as TGTGCCAGCAGCACTAACTATAATTCACCCCTCCACTTT.

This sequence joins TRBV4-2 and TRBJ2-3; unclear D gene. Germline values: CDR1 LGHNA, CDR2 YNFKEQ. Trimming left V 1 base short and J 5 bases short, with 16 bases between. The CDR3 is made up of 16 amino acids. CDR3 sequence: CASSQGVQTPGDTQYF. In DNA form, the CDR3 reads TGTGCCAGCAGCCAAGGGGTACAGACCCCAGGAGATACGCAGTATTTT.

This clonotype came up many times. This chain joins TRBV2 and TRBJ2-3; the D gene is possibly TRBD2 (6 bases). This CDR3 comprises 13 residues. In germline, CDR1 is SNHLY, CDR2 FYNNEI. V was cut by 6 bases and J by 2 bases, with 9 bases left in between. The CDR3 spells CASRGTYTDTQYF. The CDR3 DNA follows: TGTGCCAGCAGAGGGACTTACACAGATACGCAGTATTTT.

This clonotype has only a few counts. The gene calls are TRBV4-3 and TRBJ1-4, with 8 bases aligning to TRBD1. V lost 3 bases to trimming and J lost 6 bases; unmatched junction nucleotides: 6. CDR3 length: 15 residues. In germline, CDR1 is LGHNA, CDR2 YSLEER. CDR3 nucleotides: TGCGCCAGCAGCCAGATGACAGGGGCGGATGAAAAACTGTTTTTT. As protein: CASSQMTGADEKLFF.

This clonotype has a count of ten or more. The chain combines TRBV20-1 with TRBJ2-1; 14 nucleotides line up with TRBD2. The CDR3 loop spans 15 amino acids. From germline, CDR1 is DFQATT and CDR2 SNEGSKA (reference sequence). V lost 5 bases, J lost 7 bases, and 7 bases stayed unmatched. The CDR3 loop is CSAVRGLAGDNEQFF. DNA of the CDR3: TGCAGTGCTGTAAGGGGACTAGCGGGGGATAATGAGCAGTTCTTC.

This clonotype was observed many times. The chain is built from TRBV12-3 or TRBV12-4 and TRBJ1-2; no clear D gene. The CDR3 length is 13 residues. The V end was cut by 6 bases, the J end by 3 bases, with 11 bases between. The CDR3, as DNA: TGTGCCAGCAGGGCGGACGGAGACTATGGCTACACCTTC. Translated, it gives CASRADGDYGYTF.

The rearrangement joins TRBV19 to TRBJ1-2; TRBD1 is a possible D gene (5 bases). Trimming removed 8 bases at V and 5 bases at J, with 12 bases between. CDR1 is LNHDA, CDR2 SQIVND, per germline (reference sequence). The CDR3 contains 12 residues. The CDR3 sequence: CASLGDGYGYTF. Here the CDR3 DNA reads TGTGCCAGTCTGGGGGATGGATATGGCTACACCTTC.

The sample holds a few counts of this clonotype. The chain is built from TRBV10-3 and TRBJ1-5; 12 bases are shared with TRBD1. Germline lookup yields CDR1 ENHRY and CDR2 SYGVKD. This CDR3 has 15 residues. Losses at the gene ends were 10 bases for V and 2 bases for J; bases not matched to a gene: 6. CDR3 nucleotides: TGTGCCACCGGGACAGGGGGCGATGGCAATCAGCCCCAGCATTTT. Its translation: CATGTGGDGNQPQHF.

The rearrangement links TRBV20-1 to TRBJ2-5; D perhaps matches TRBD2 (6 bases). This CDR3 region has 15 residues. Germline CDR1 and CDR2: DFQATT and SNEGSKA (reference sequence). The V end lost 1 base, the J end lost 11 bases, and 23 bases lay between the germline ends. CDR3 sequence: CSARVPGKGRNEQYF. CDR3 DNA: TGCAGTGCTAGAGTCCCGGGAAAGGGGAGGAATGAGCAGTACTTC.